The rows below give T cell receptor beta chains drawn from one sample of a study of T-cell memory formation after mild COVID-19. TCRdb itself ran the 5' RACE reads through MiXCR, one entry per CDR3 protein. The sample includes around 410,000 distinct CDR3 sequences, more than 20% seen only once; the top ten take roughly 14%. Material: PBMCs or a T cell subset sorted from them (not recorded which). All receptors derive from an adult woman who had mild COVID-19 (a few samples of this study predate the infection). Cell type and time point are not known. Each CDR3 is given with its conserved first and last residue. The D gene is left open where the match is weak. Where a row states a size, it is once, few, many or the class of an expanded clone; other rows omit it.

TRBJ2-7 few 13 TRBV7-9 . CASSPSFTYEQYF TGTGCCAGCAGCCCATCGTTCACCTACGAGCAGTACTTC
TRBJ2-5 few 16 TRBV7-8 TRBD2 CASSWNSGTGGETQYF TGTGCCAGCAGCTGGAATAGCGGTACTGGGGGGGAAACCCAGTACTTC
TRBJ1-6 many 11 TRBV5-5 . CASSPGIALHF TGTGCCAGCAGCCCAGGGATCGCCCTCCACTTT
TRBJ2-2 . 16 TRBV4-3 . CASSQVVTSRTGELFF TGCGCCAGCAGCCAAGTAGTTACTTCTCGAACCGGGGAGCTGTTTTTT
TRBJ2-3 many 18 TRBV5-1 TRBD1 CASSAGQGSFGGPDTQYF TGCGCCAGCAGCGCGGGACAGGGTTCTTTTGGTGGCCCAGATACGCAGTATTTT
TRBJ2-7 few 14 TRBV5-1 . CASSFTASSYEQYF TGCGCCAGCAGCTTCACCGCTAGCTCCTACGAGCAGTACTTC
TRBJ2-3 few 18 TRBV6-5 TRBD2 CATGPWTSGSWGSDTQYF TGTGCCACTGGGCCCTGGACTAGCGGGAGTTGGGGCTCAGATACGCAGTATTTT
TRBJ1-6 few 16 TRBV12-3/TRBV12-4 . CASRTRTDGIDSPLHF TGTGCCAGCAGGACTCGAACGGACGGGATAGATTCACCCCTCCACTTT
TRBJ2-3 few 12 TRBV18 . CASSPDDVEQYF TGTGCCAGCTCACCAGACGACGTGGAGCAGTATTTT
TRBJ1-2 . 15 TRBV27 . CASSLSRQSNYGYTF TGTGCCAGCAGTTTATCGAGACAGTCTAACTATGGCTACACCTTC
TRBJ1-4 . 16 TRBV4-3 . CASSQGLGRNNEKLFF TGCGCCAGCAGCCAAGGGCTCGGAAGAAATAATGAAAAACTGTTTTTT
TRBJ1-5 once 14 TRBV24-1 TRBD1 CATRSQGVDQPQHF TGTGCCACCAGGAGTCAGGGGGTAGATCAGCCCCAGCATTTT
TRBJ1-3 few 15 TRBV2 TRBD1 CASSEHRGGGNTIYF TGTGCCAGCAGTGAACACAGGGGGGGTGGAAACACCATATATTTT
TRBJ1-4 . 14 TRBV18 . CASSPSGYREKLFF TGTGCCAGCTCACCGTCAGGGTACAGGGAAAAACTGTTTTTT
TRBJ1-5 . 15 TRBV19 . CANRGPSYSNQPQHF TGTGCCAACCGGGGCCCGAGTTATAGCAATCAGCCCCAGCATTTT
TRBJ2-2 . 15 TRBV7-9 . CASSFAGTSTGELFF TGTGCCAGCAGCTTCGCTGGGACAAGCACCGGGGAGCTGTTTTTT
TRBJ2-1 . 16 TRBV24-1 . CATSDLEGHGYNEQFF TGTGCCACCAGTGATTTGGAAGGGCATGGCTACAATGAGCAGTTCTTC
TRBJ2-3 few 16 TRBV20-1 TRBD2 CSASYTLAGGTDTQYF TGCAGTGCTAGCTACACACTAGCGGGAGGCACAGATACGCAGTATTTT
TRBJ2-7 . 14 TRBV19 . CASRSRGTPHEQYF TGTGCCAGTAGATCCCGGGGTACCCCCCACGAGCAGTACTTC